A selection of T cell receptor beta chains follows, all from one sample in a study of blood T cell repertoires in COVID-19. Repertoires were generated with immunoSEQ multiplex PCR, while TCRdb's copy carries only in-frame clones and drops some. Among about 230,000 clones, about 86% were seen once, and the ten largest hold 4.4%. The sequencing input was peripheral blood. The receptors shown here come from a man in his forties or fifties with active or convalescent COVID-19. Each CDR3 is given with its conserved first and last residue. Part of the rows lack a size; the others show once, few, many or a class for expanded clones.

cdr3_length: 15; v_call: TRBV2; clone_size: .; cdr3_aa: CASSEGAQANTEAFF
cdr3_length: 15; v_call: TRBV7-9; clone_size: .; cdr3_aa: CASSSLAGAYNEQFF
cdr3_length: 15; v_call: TRBV5-8; clone_size: .; cdr3_aa: CASSDPGTATYEQYF
cdr3_length: 14; v_call: TRBV4-2; clone_size: .; cdr3_aa: CASSQEGNTGELFF
cdr3_length: 16; v_call: TRBV18; clone_size: .; cdr3_aa: CASSPLGRAENTEAFF
cdr3_length: 15; v_call: TRBV5-1; clone_size: once; cdr3_aa: CASSLGDRGLYEQYF
cdr3_length: 15; v_call: TRBV6-4; clone_size: .; cdr3_aa: CASSPRDRVGDTQYF
cdr3_length: 14; v_call: TRBV5-1; clone_size: once; cdr3_aa: CASSFGQPTDTQYF
cdr3_length: 18; v_call: TRBV5-1; clone_size: .; cdr3_aa: CASSPGLAGGFSQETQYF
cdr3_length: 14; v_call: TRBV2; clone_size: .; cdr3_aa: CASSEGGQGSGYTF
cdr3_length: 18; v_call: TRBV15; clone_size: once; cdr3_aa: CATSPHNGTGLRTGELFF
cdr3_length: 14; v_call: TRBV10-3; clone_size: .; cdr3_aa: CAIRGTGTGYGYTF
cdr3_length: 15; v_call: TRBV7-3; clone_size: many; cdr3_aa: CASSPQGAGANVLTF
cdr3_length: 12; v_call: TRBV12-3/TRBV12-4; clone_size: .; cdr3_aa: CASSPKRDRQNF
cdr3_length: 18; v_call: TRBV20-1; clone_size: .; cdr3_aa: CSASSWTSGALSTDTQYF
cdr3_length: 16; v_call: TRBV27; clone_size: once; cdr3_aa: CASSLVTPGGANTIYF
cdr3_length: 14; v_call: TRBV5-6; clone_size: .; cdr3_aa: CASSPTGAMVGYTF
cdr3_length: 15; v_call: TRBV25-1; clone_size: .; cdr3_aa: CASSERLAGGNEQFF
cdr3_length: 15; v_call: TRBV28; clone_size: .; cdr3_aa: CASSFGLANTDTQYF
cdr3_length: 16; v_call: TRBV21-1; clone_size: .; cdr3_aa: CASSKEQEPSTDTQYF
cdr3_length: 15; v_call: TRBV6-5; clone_size: .; cdr3_aa: CASRPRLASYNEQFF
cdr3_length: 11; v_call: TRBV2; clone_size: .; cdr3_aa: CASSQEDTQYF
cdr3_length: 15; v_call: TRBV30; clone_size: .; cdr3_aa: CAWSADSAHNSPLHF
cdr3_length: 16; v_call: TRBV21-1; clone_size: .; cdr3_aa: CASSVGQGLSGNTIYF
cdr3_length: 16; v_call: TRBV19; clone_size: .; cdr3_aa: CASSIQSSGEGYEQYF
cdr3_length: 14; v_call: TRBV10-3; clone_size: .; cdr3_aa: CAISEGRGSYEQYF
cdr3_length: 13; v_call: TRBV27; clone_size: .; cdr3_aa: CASSRGRAETQYF
cdr3_length: 14; v_call: TRBV7-2; clone_size: .; cdr3_aa: CASSRTTGTDTQYF
cdr3_length: 18; v_call: TRBV9; clone_size: .; cdr3_aa: CASSVELAGAMNTGELFF
cdr3_length: 13; v_call: TRBV18; clone_size: .; cdr3_aa: CASSPRGANTQYF
cdr3_length: 14; v_call: TRBV27; clone_size: .; cdr3_aa: CASSDSYRANEQFF
cdr3_length: 16; v_call: TRBV10-3; clone_size: .; cdr3_aa: CAISVSGGARTDTQYF
cdr3_length: 13; v_call: TRBV12-3/TRBV12-4; clone_size: .; cdr3_aa: CASSLGGPGEQFF
cdr3_length: 15; v_call: TRBV3-1/TRBV3-2; clone_size: .; cdr3_aa: CASSQLAGDLYEQYF
cdr3_length: 17; v_call: TRBV11-2; clone_size: .; cdr3_aa: CASSLRGGLPSGYEQYF
cdr3_length: 14; v_call: TRBV2; clone_size: .; cdr3_aa: CASSEFDRFQPQHF
cdr3_length: 15; v_call: TRBV7-7; clone_size: .; cdr3_aa: CASSPAGAPTDTQYF
cdr3_length: 14; v_call: TRBV27; clone_size: .; cdr3_aa: CASSRGQGISPLHF
cdr3_length: 15; v_call: TRBV7-9; clone_size: .; cdr3_aa: CASSLGDRVNTEAFF
cdr3_length: 15; v_call: TRBV19; clone_size: .; cdr3_aa: CASRGTALGNQPQHF
cdr3_length: 16; v_call: TRBV28; clone_size: .; cdr3_aa: CASRTGGQGGRETQYF
cdr3_length: 17; v_call: TRBV3-1/TRBV3-2; clone_size: once; cdr3_aa: CASSQATGGFLNTEAFF
cdr3_length: 16; v_call: TRBV19; clone_size: once; cdr3_aa: CASSRTGISGANVLTF
cdr3_length: 13; v_call: TRBV15; clone_size: .; cdr3_aa: CATSRGSREKLFF
cdr3_length: 13; v_call: TRBV2; clone_size: once; cdr3_aa: CARTGGDQETQYF
cdr3_length: 14; v_call: TRBV6-5; clone_size: .; cdr3_aa: CASRMTGGGQPQHF
cdr3_length: 15; v_call: TRBV14; clone_size: .; cdr3_aa: CASSQEGTSYSPLHF